What follows is one TCR beta chain and its context. Its specificity is unknown. These data are taken from a study of glioma-infiltrating T cells. Whole-study results and caveats: Non-neoplastic patients had below-expected tissue-blood divergence, while all gliomas exceeded expectation. Very few CDR3 sequences were shared between tissue and blood.

Amplification of TCR alpha and beta CDR3 regions from RNA used iRepertoire nested multiplex PCR. Tissue mRNA or PBMC total RNA, roughly 100-400 ng, went into one-step reverse transcription and amplification. TCRdb independently ran MiXCR on the multiplex PCR reads; one entry per CDR3 protein. In the table there are fewer than 200,000 distinct CDR3 sequences, 32% of which are singletons. The junction had 18 bases not matched to a gene; V was cut back by 4 bases and J by 4 bases. Looked up from germline, CDR1 is MDHEN and CDR2 is SYDVKM. CDR3 size: 20 residues. Sequenced material: glioma tissue, nonneoplastic brain tissue, or PBMCs (not recorded which). This receptor was taken from a human donor with low-grade glioma or glioblastoma, undergoing nonglioma brain surgery, or in good health (not recorded which). The chain couples TRBV28 to TRBJ2-4; 11 bases agree with TRBD2. The DNA of the CDR3 is TGTGCCAGCAGTTACTCGCCTAGCGGGAGGCCCCCGGGAGAAAAAAACATTCAGTACTTC. Its translation is CASSYSPSGRPPGEKNIQYF.